The 10 T cell receptor beta chains reported below all come from one sample, sequenced in a study of spatial heterogeneity in lung cancer. No cognate antigen is known for these TCRs. A single record per CDR3 protein comes from TCRdb applying MiXCR to the 5' RACE reads. The sample consists of 13,000 or so distinct CDR3 sequences, 5.6% of them appearing once. Whole-study findings and limits: Within tumors, counts of expanded alpha and beta TCRs tracked tumor mutation counts.

Time point described: sample taken at primary tumor resection. The material sequenced was lung tumor tissue, taken at surgery. The origin of the receptors is a female donor with early-stage non-small cell lung cancer.

This clonotype was counted at least ten times. This beta chain came through as a stray read in a library set up for alpha chains, and its size says little. V and J are TRBV20-1 and TRBJ2-2, with TRBD2 as a possible D gene (6 bases). The length of the CDR3 is 17 residues. Germline CDR1 and CDR2: DFQATT and SNEGSKA (reference sequence). Trimming shortened V by 1 base and J by 0 bases, and 15 bases separated the two germline ends. The CDR3 nucleotides are TGCAGTGCTAGAGGCTGGGCGGGGCAATCGAACACCGGGGAGCTGTTTTTT. Translated: CSARGWAGQSNTGELFF.

Comments on this clonotype: This beta chain is off target for a library built for alpha chains, so its abundance means little. This chain uses TRBV19 with TRBJ1-5, with 9 bases matching TRBD1. The V gene end was trimmed by 6 bases and the J gene end by 4 bases; junction bases not matched to a gene: 1. Per the germline V gene, CDR1 is LNHDA and CDR2 is SQIVND (reference sequence). There are 13 residues in the CDR3. CDR3 nucleotides: TGTGCCAGTAGGGGACAGGGAAATCAGCCCCAGCATTTT. It codes for CASRGQGNQPQHF.

This clonotype was seen ten or more times. A library made for alpha chains picked up this beta chain off target, so its size means little. The chain couples TRBV5-5 to TRBJ2-1; D is undetermined. CDR1 and CDR2 from the germline V gene are SGHKS and YYEKEE (reference sequence). Trimming left V 3 bases short and J 0 bases short, with 10 bases between. There are 15 residues in the CDR3. The CDR3: CASSSQSSSYNEQFF. The DNA of the CDR3 is TGTGCCAGCAGCTCCCAGTCGAGCTCCTACAATGAGCAGTTCTTC.

On this clonotype: As an off-target read in a library built for alpha chains, this beta chain has a frequency of little significance. The chain joins TRBV6-5 to TRBJ1-6; 7 nucleotides match TRBD1. CDR1 is MNHEY and CDR2 is SVGAGI in the germline V gene. The ends lost 11 bases at V and 9 bases at J; junction bases unmatched: 10. The CDR3 runs 13 residues. DNA of the CDR3: TGTGCCGTCAAAAGGGGGCAGGGTTCACCCCTCCACTTT. Its protein product is CAVKRGQGSPLHF.

This clonotype was seen repeatedly, ten times or more. Being off target in a library aimed at alpha chains, this beta chain has a size of little meaning. The chain carries TRBV2 and TRBJ2-7; TRBD1 aligns across 9 bases. The CDR3 contains 15 residues. CDR1 is SNHLY and CDR2 is FYNNEI in the germline V gene. V dropped 7 bases and J dropped 4; count of bases not matched to a gene: 11. In DNA, the CDR3 is TGTGCCAGCATACTTACCGGGACAGGGAATTACGAGCAGTACTTC. The encoded protein is CASILTGTGNYEQYF.

This clonotype appeared many times. As an off-target read in a library built for alpha chains, this beta chain has a frequency of little significance. The chain carries TRBV6-1 and TRBJ2-3; 10 bases line up with TRBD2. CDR1 is MNHNS and CDR2 is SASEGT in the germline V gene. The V and J ends lost 7 bases and 4 bases, in that order; junction bases with no gene match: 8. This CDR3 has 15 residues. The CDR3 nucleotides are TGTGCCAGCATTCTAGCGGGGGCGCGTTCAGATACGCAGTATTTT. Translating gives CASILAGARSDTQYF.

This clonotype was seen many times. This beta chain is an unintended read in a library built for alpha chains; its size means little. The chain is built from TRBV30 and TRBJ2-5; TRBD2 aligns across 8 bases. V lost 3 bases to trimming and J lost 5 bases; unmatched junction nucleotides: 8. CDR3 length equals 14 residues. Germline CDR1 is GTSNPN and CDR2 is SVGIG (reference sequence). The CDR3 DNA reads TGTGCCTGGAGGGGTCCGGGGGGGCACGAGACCCAGTACTTC. Protein product: CAWRGPGGHETQYF. Together with reference TRBV30 and TRBJ2-5, the CDR3 gives the full variable domain: SQTIHQWPATLVQPVGSPLSLECTVEGTSNPNLYWYRQAAGRGLQLLFYSVGIGQISSEVPQNLSASRPQDRQFILSSKKLLLSDSGFYLCAWRGPGGHETQYFGPGTRLLVL.

This clonotype was counted a few times. The library was prepared for alpha chains; this beta chain is a stray read, so its frequency means little. The V call is TRBV12-5, the J call TRBJ2-3, with D unclear. Germline CDR1 reads LGHNT; CDR2 reads FRNRAP. The V gene lost 2 bases and the J gene lost 6 bases, with 12 bases spanning the gap. The CDR3 length is 14 residues. The CDR3 is CASGLLPSTDTQYF. The CDR3 DNA is TGTGCTAGTGGTTTGTTACCATCCACCGATACGCAGTATTTT.

A note on this clonotype: This beta chain turned up in a library designed for alpha chains; as an off-target read, its abundance says little. The rearrangement joins TRBV27 to TRBJ1-5, with D maybe TRBD1 (6 bases). The CDR3 length is 18 residues. Germline V gene lookup returns CDR1 MNHEY and CDR2 SMNVEV (reference sequence). Trimming pared 6 bases from V and 0 bases from J, leaving 21 bases between. The CDR3 nucleotides read TGTGCCAGCAGCCGTCGGGGGGCGGGAGAATATAGCAATCAGCCCCAGCATTTT. It encodes CASSRRGAGEYSNQPQHF.

This clonotype was counted at least ten times. Being off target in a library aimed at alpha chains, this beta chain has a size of little meaning. V gene TRBV12-3 or TRBV12-4 combines with J gene TRBJ1-2; no definite D call. The CDR3 sequence is 13 residues long. Trimming removed 3 bases from V and 9 bases from J, with 14 bases in between. CDR3 DNA: TGTGCCAGCAGTTTGAGAGGACTTAACCGCTACACCTTC. Protein: CASSLRGLNRYTF.